A selection of T cell receptor beta chains follows, all from one sample in a study of regulatory T cells in long-lasting Graves disease. TCRdb used MiXCR to reprocess the multiplex PCR reads, holding one entry per CDR3 protein. In the table there are hundreds of thousands of distinct CDR3 sequences, about 16% of which are singletons. This same sample was also part of a study on T cells in Graves' hyperthyroidism and ophthalmopathy.

The sample consisted of peripheral blood mononuclear cells (PBMCs), taken at new diagnosis, from a patient treated with antithyroid drugs. The receptor source for this set is a woman aged 35-60 years with Graves disease. The conserved cysteine and the conserved F or W are not part of the CDR3 here.

v_call	j_call	cdr3_aa
TRBV7-9	TRBJ1-5	ATQRFEDQPQH
TRBV13	TRBJ2-3	ASSLRGSGTSTDTQY
TRBV7-9	TRBJ1-2	ASSLEGAGNYGYT
TRBV12-3/TRBV12-4	TRBJ1-2	ASTPQGLDTNYGYT
TRBV28	TRBJ1-1	ASRPSPGGQSNTEAF
TRBV11-2	TRBJ1-1	ASSLAGTEAF
TRBV7-9	TRBJ2-5	ASNFGMGIETQY
TRBV6-2/TRBV6-3	TRBJ1-6	ASSYSPGDSPLH
TRBV2	TRBJ1-1	ASSTGAPGTEAF
TRBV19	TRBJ2-1	ASRLGGASYNEQF
TRBV6-4	TRBJ1-2	ASSDSFSDRGYGYT
TRBV11-2	TRBJ2-3	ASGPGLRTDTQY
TRBV12-3/TRBV12-4	TRBJ1-6	ASSRTGSDSPLH
TRBV11-2	TRBJ2-5	ASSTRLAGELVETQY
TRBV3-1	TRBJ1-6	ASSQDGGRGPLH
TRBV5-1	TRBJ2-5	ASSLMGQETQY
TRBV7-6	TRBJ2-2	ASSLSTGVGELF
TRBV27	TRBJ1-4	ASSSGWGRGTNEKLF
TRBV14	TRBJ1-2	ASSHRGARGHTAAYGYT
TRBV20-1	TRBJ1-5	SARGLGHSNQPQH
TRBV28	TRBJ2-2	ASSLQRLAGARNTGELF
TRBV27	TRBJ2-1	ASSFRGDEQF
TRBV7-2	TRBJ1-5	ASSVGFTQPQH
TRBV19	TRBJ2-1	ASSKVTGEWNEQF
TRBV12-5	TRBJ1-3	ASGLERGQGY
TRBV19	TRBJ2-3	ASSMTRTDTQY
TRBV7-9	TRBJ2-7	ASSLGLVGASSYEQY
TRBV20-1	TRBJ2-5	SAEGLAVETQY
TRBV7-9	TRBJ2-1	ASSLPSGGPLNEQF
TRBV14	TRBJ1-2	ASSQDIISYYGYT
TRBV2	TRBJ2-3	ASRVGTTDTQY
TRBV29-1	TRBJ2-3	SVEDRDRGSPDTQY
TRBV20-1	TRBJ2-7	SAREKGRGFHEQY
TRBV7-9	TRBJ2-3	ASSTTPADTQY
TRBV12-3/TRBV12-4	TRBJ1-5	ATKRQNQPQH
TRBV6-1	TRBJ2-3	ASSRDPGLGDTQY
TRBV6-2/TRBV6-3	TRBJ2-1	ASSYHGLAGGNEQF
TRBV12-3/TRBV12-4	TRBJ2-2	AMSSGNTGELF
TRBV5-6	TRBJ2-2	ASSLEQVSYTGELF
TRBV12-3/TRBV12-4	TRBJ2-1	ASSFRTSSYNEQF
TRBV7-2	TRBJ2-1	ASSLPGGLEQF
TRBV6-5	TRBJ1-1	ASSYGSLNTEAF
TRBV24-1	TRBJ2-2	ATSVEGGTGELF
TRBV2	TRBJ1-2	ASSQETASYGYT
TRBV19	TRBJ1-2	ATGTGYT
TRBV4-1	TRBJ1-6	ASSPGPRSSPLH
TRBV5-1	TRBJ2-3	ASSLQGALVTDTQY
TRBV19	TRBJ1-1	ASSRTWGGTEAF
TRBV11-3	TRBJ2-7	ASRWRDSYEQY
TRBV20-1	TRBJ2-7	SAPRTGTYEQY
TRBV27	TRBJ1-2	ASSSSPGVANYGYT
TRBV3-1	TRBJ2-2	ASSQDEGPGGELF
TRBV6-2/TRBV6-3	TRBJ2-3	ASSYSNRTGEVDTQY
TRBV28	TRBJ1-6	ASVSSYNSPLH
TRBV5-1	TRBJ2-2	ASSFRTGLNTGELF